This T cell receptor (beta chain) originates from a study of vaccination effects on CD4 cells after COVID-19. Assay: immunoSEQ multiplex PCR; the TCRdb copy retains only in-frame clones and omits some. The top ten hold approximately 5.3% of the sample, which has about 23,000 clones, 73% seen once. Antigen-specific CD4+ T cells expanded by the ViraFEST assay with viral peptide pools were then sequenced. Upon completion of 10 to 11 days in culture, CD4+ T cells were isolated. Vaccinees lacked prior SARS-CoV-2 infection and tested negative for nucleocapsid antibodies. PBMC were cultured at around 2 million per well with around 10 IU/ml IL-2 and 9 to 10 ug/ml peptides. A half-medium replacement with IL-2 medium was carried out on days 3 and 7. In the case of this clone: Its specificity is not known.

Whole-study results and caveats: Convalescent patients numbered few in the study; early post-infection timepoints were missing entirely. Healthy vaccinees showed cross-reactivity with common cold coronaviruses in only 1 of 255 vaccine-induced clones.

Germline loops: CDR1 LGHDT, CDR2 YNNKEL (reference sequence). The CDR3 spans 13 residues. The germline V and J ends were trimmed by 1 base and 6 bases, with 7 bases remaining between them. Specimen: CD4+ T cells from PBMCs cultured with SARS-CoV-2 spike peptides, collected before COVID-19 vaccination. The receptor comes from a human donor who received a COVID-19 vaccine. The J gene is TRBJ1-5, the V gene TRBV3-1 (or the pseudogene TRBV3-2); no reliable D call. The CDR3 nucleotides read TGTGCCAGCAGCCAAGGTTCCAGTCAGCCCCAGCATTTT. It yields the protein CASSQGSSQPQHF.